The entry that follows covers one T cell receptor beta chain sequence. This clonotype was detected a few times. The antigen it binds to is not known. Per-base qualities were not stored, and no clone one base away is much larger. The data were taken from a study of response to subunit inactivated influenza vaccine listed by TCRdb under 2018. For context, the study as a whole: Deep quantitative profiling of the T cell receptor repertoire was used in the study to follow responses to a trivalent subunit inactivated influenza vaccine. Results and caveats for the whole study, not just this receptor: According to the authors, only a limited number of new T cells may be recruited by each seasonal influenza vaccination.

The library was generated by RT-PCR. Sequencing used an Illumina HiSeq 2500. TCRdb reprocessed the public reads (quality trimming at Q25 with fastp, clone calling with MiXCR) and kept in-frame beta chains. Entries are consolidated by CDR3 protein sequence, retaining the most common genes and DNA. The sample table contains some 190,000 distinct CDR3 sequences; only one count was recorded for approximately 15% of them. The ten largest account for roughly 24% of the sample. CDR3 length: 15 amino acids, cysteine to phenylalanine. Only the CDR3 region is kept as DNA, spanning 45 bases read in frame from base 1. From the germline V gene, CDR1 is MNHNS and CDR2 is SASEGT. Trimming leaves V shorter by 6 bases and J shorter by 4 bases, with the junction holding 3 bases beyond the gene matches.

This sample comprised CD8+ T cells sorted from PBMCs, obtained roughly 5 days after vaccination. This receptor was taken from a man in his forties or fifties who received an inactivated influenza vaccine. Donor details come from another sample of the same person, matched by shared clones. Here the chain combines TRBV6-1 and TRBJ2-2; 12 bases in the middle match TRBD2. The CDR3 protein is CASRSTSGGTGELFF. The DNA is as follows: TGTGCCAGCAGGTCGACTAGCGGGGGCACCGGGGAGCTGTTTTTT.